This T cell receptor beta chain was sequenced for a study of OX40 agonist ivuxolimab in advanced cancers. The wider study: The dose-escalation cohort was around 83% male, with a mean age of about 56 years, ranging roughly 20 to 90.

Some clones are missing from TCRdb's copy, which holds only in-frame ones; the method was immunoSEQ multiplex PCR. The sample contains about 55,000 clones, around four fifths of which appear only once. The CDR3 consists of 17 residues. Trimming took 4 bases from V and 3 from J; bases not matched to a gene: 9. CDR1 and CDR2 (germline): SNHLY, FYNNEI. V and J are TRBV2 and TRBJ2-5; 12 nucleotides align to TRBD2. Material: CD4+ or CD8+ T cells sorted from blood, obtained in a trial of the OX40 agonist ivuxolimab. This TCR was sampled from an adult with an advanced solid tumor such as melanoma, head and neck, liver or kidney cancer. This CDR3 reads CASSVPTSGGSKETQYF. CDR3 DNA sequence: TGTGCCAGCAGTGTCCCGACTAGCGGGGGATCGAAAGAGACCCAGTACTTC.